The T cell receptor (beta chain) under discussion was sequenced for a study of regulatory T cells in long-lasting Graves disease. As for time point: newly diagnosed GD, antithyroid drugs for less than 3 months. Making the TCR library involved RNA that had been extracted from PBMCs. American Thyroid Association guidelines defined Graves' disease diagnosis. Study-wide findings and caveats: Among persistent patients, a larger number of public clonotypes were shared (around 3,000) than among newly diagnosed patients (about 1,000).

Libraries of TCR beta came from iRepertoire HTBI primers plus Arm-PCR of CDR3 regions. TCRdb independently ran MiXCR on the multiplex PCR reads; one entry per CDR3 protein. The profile covers fewer than 650,000 distinct CDR3 sequences, with 15% to 20% appearing a single time and 12% taken by the ten largest. The sample holds many counts of this clonotype. Antigen specificity is unknown. Trimming cost V 5 bases and J 4 bases; bases outside gene matches: 6. This CDR3 has 14 residues. A further study also used this sample, focusing on T cells in Graves' hyperthyroidism and ophthalmopathy. That publication notes: Diagnosis relied on clinical symptoms, serum thyroxine and TRAb, thyroid ultrasound and orbital computed tomography. The primer set for the first-round RT-PCR of the TCR CDR3 was HTBI.

This sequence originates from a man aged 18 to 35 with Graves disease. The V call is TRBV12-3 or TRBV12-4, the J call TRBJ2-7, with 9 bases identical to TRBD1. The sequences come from peripheral blood mononuclear cells (PBMCs), collected at new diagnosis, from a patient treated with antithyroid drugs. CDR3 region: CASSMDRGPYEQYF. In DNA, the CDR3 is TGTGCCAGCAGTATGGACAGGGGTCCTTACGAGCAGTACTTC.